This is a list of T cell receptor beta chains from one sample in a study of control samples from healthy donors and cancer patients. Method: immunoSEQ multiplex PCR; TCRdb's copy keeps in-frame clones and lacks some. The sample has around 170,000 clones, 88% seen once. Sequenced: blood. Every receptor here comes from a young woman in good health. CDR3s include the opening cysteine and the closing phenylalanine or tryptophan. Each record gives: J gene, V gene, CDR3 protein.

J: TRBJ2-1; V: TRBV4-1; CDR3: CASSQHNEQFF
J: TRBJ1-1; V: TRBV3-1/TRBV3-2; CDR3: CASSPTGQRNTEAFF
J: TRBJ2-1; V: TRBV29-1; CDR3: CSVEVTTSSYNEQFF
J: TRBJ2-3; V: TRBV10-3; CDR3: CAISESSGGPDTQYF
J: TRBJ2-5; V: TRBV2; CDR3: CASSEQGGTRDF
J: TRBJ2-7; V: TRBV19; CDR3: CASSIVQGSYEQYF
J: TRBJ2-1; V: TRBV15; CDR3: CATSSGRNSYNEQFF
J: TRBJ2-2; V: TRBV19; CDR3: CASSIVGSGPNTGELFF
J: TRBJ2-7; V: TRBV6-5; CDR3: CASEGRLAGGYEQYF
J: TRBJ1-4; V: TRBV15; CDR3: CATSRDLGEKLFF
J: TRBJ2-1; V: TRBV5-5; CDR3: CASSATGDSYNEQFF
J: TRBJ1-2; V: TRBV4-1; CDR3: CASSQVWGGGEVDRYTF
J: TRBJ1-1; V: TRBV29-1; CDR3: CSGRGSAEAFF
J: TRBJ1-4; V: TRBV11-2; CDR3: CASSLDDRDGEKLFF
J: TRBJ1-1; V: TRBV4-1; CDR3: CASSSVNTEAFF
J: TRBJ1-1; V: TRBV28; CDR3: CASSYTGTGLTEAFF
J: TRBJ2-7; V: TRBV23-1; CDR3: CASSQSRGRGSYEQYF
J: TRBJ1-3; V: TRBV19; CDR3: CASTLGRTGHSGNTIYF
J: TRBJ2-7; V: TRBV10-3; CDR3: CAISVGLAGAYEQYF
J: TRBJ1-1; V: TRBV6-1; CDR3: CASSERTGYQAFF
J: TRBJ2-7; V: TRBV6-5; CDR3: CASNPGQRPNEQYF
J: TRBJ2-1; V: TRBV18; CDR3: CASSPSSGPNQFF
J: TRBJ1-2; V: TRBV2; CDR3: CARGEVSGYTF
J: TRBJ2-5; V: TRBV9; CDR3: CASSVQAGGSETQYF
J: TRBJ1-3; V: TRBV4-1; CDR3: CASSQDARGGSGNTIYF
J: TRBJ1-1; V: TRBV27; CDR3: CASSFGREYTEAFF
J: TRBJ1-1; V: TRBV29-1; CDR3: CSVEKGNTEAFF
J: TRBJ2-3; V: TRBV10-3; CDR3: CAIMQAGVGTDTQYF